This T cell receptor beta chain was recorded in a study of blood T cell repertoires in COVID-19 (dated by TCRdb to 2020 to 2022). Context from the whole study: Samples covering the acute and convalescent phases of COVID-19 were provided by collaborators in the United States, Italy and Spain. The prospective study material was composed of cDNA or gDNA derived from T cells, B-cell-depleted T cells, or PBMCs. Subjects who had been exposed to COVID-19, were actively infected with it, or had recovered from it provided the deeply sampled blood TCRbeta repertoires that made up the dataset. A freely available public database, intended as a resource for researchers studying the immune response to SARS-CoV-2, is where the repertoires were released. Samples were obtained from the ongoing ImmuneRACE study (first 160 participants) and from about 1,300 subjects provided by 6 global collaborators. The sample metadata nearly always contained a de-identified subject ID, COVID-19 status, age in years and sex. Where HLA class I and class II types were available, the types were taken from metadata supplied by the sample provider, not from assay-based typing.

The study at large found these results: The quantity of clinical and demographic metadata differed by source and by participant and was supplied without curation.

Another Seattle source contributed samples from volunteer blood donors who had recovered from COVID-19. Whole blood was collected in K2EDTA tubes by collaborating institutions according to the institutions' own protocols. For TCRbeta analysis, collaborators shipped samples in one of three forms: frozen whole blood, isolated PBMCs, or DNA extracted from either of those sample types. Looking up the germline V gene (reference sequence) yields CDR1 SEHNR and CDR2 FQNEAQ. From cysteine to phenylalanine, the CDR3 is 15 amino acids long. CDR3 DNA is the only sequence kept; it has 45 bases, read in frame from the first base. Ends trimmed: V by 4 bases, J by 1 base; bases unmatched to a gene: 6. For this clone: The target of this receptor is not known. Within one base of it there is no much larger clone, and no base qualities were kept.

TCRbeta CDR3 regions were amplified from genomic DNA using the immunoSEQ Assay, a bias-controlled multiplex PCR. From the authors' description of their analysis: Within the assay, amplification of reference gene primers was used to estimate how many nucleated cells each sample contained. To quantify the absolute abundance of each unique TCRbeta CDR3 rearrangement, sequence reads were collapsed and filtered. Productive Simpson clonality was computed per sample as the square root of Simpson's diversity index over productive rearrangements. Imported from immuneACCESS, the table was reduced by TCRdb to in-frame sequences with V and J called. These copies leave out some clones; in studies compared against another copy, an unresolved V gene accounts for under half, and the cause of the remainder is not known. The V and J calls and clone size come from that table; D and trimming were worked out from the DNA. The sample table contains over 75,000 clones; only one count was recorded for over 60% of them. 8% to 9% of the sample comes from the top ten.

This sequence uses TRBV7-9 and TRBJ1-2, and 7 bases in between align with TRBD1. The sample comprised peripheral blood. The receptor's source is a man aged 45 to 65 who had recovered from COVID-19. The nucleotide sequence is TGTGCCAGCAGCTCCGGGACAGACATTAACTATGGCTACACCTTC. It specifies CASSSGTDINYGYTF.